What follows are 24 T cell receptor beta chains derived from one specimen sequenced in a study of blood T cell repertoires in COVID-19. Assay: immunoSEQ multiplex PCR; the TCRdb copy retains only in-frame clones and omits some. Counted here are a few hundred thousand clones, roughly 89% occurring once; the ten biggest clones make up around 10%. The sample comprised peripheral blood. The receptor set was obtained from a woman between 25 and 40 years old with COVID-19, enrolled during active disease.

The gene calls are TRBV5-1 and TRBJ2-3; the D is unclear. Trimming removed 6 bases at V and 2 bases at J, with 13 bases between. Germline CDR1 and CDR2: SGHRS and YFSETQ. The CDR3 covers 14 residues. The CDR3 nucleotides read TGCGCCAGCACCCGTCTCCTTAACACAGATACGCAGTATTTT. Protein: CASTRLLNTDTQYF.

The chain couples TRBV7-9 to TRBJ1-2; 7 positions match TRBD1. The germline CDR1 and CDR2 sequences are SEHNR and FQNEAQ (reference sequence). V dropped 5 bases and J dropped 8; count of bases not matched to a gene: 11. The CDR3 runs 14 residues. The CDR3, as DNA: TGTGCCAGCAGCGGGCAGGGGGGCCCCGCGGGCTACACCTTC. Amino acids: CASSGQGGPAGYTF. Combining the CDR3 with reference TRBV7-9 and TRBJ1-2 gives the whole variable domain DTGVSQNPRHKITKRGQNVTFRCDPISEHNRLYWYRQTLGQGPEFLTYFQNEAQLEKSRLLSDRFSAERPKGSFSTLEIQRTEQGDSAMYLCASSGQGGPAGYTFGSGTRLTVV.

The V and J genes are TRBV11-3 and TRBJ2-7; 7 bases map to TRBD1. Germline CDR1 and CDR2: SGHNT and YENEEA. The V gene end was trimmed by 5 bases and the J gene end by 6 bases; junction bases not matched to a gene: 7. This CDR3 comprises 13 residues. CDR3 DNA: TGTGCCAGCAGCCTGACAGGGCCAAGCGAGCAGTACTTC. This codes for CASSLTGPSEQYF.

This sequence joins TRBV7-6 and TRBJ2-6; D remains unclear. The CDR3 has 17 residues. The V and J ends lost 4 bases and 0 bases respectively, with 13 bases between them. The germline V gene encodes CDR1 SGHVS and CDR2 FNYEAQ. The CDR3 sequence: CASSSLGSSSGANVLTF. The DNA of the CDR3 is TGTGCCAGCAGCTCGCTCGGTAGTAGCTCTGGGGCCAACGTCCTGACTTTC.

This clone was counted a few times. V is TRBV5-1 and J is TRBJ1-2, with D perhaps matching TRBD1 (6 bases). CDR3 size: 15 residues. Looked up from germline, CDR1 is SGHRS and CDR2 is YFSETQ. Trimming left V 2 bases short and J 3 bases short, with 14 bases between. CDR3 protein: CASSFDPRGYYGYTF. The CDR3 bases are TGCGCCAGCAGCTTTGATCCCAGGGGTTACTATGGCTACACCTTC.

This sequence joins TRBV5-1 and TRBJ2-1; possibly TRBD1 for D (6 bases). The CDR3 extends over 16 amino acids. The V end was cut by 4 bases, the J end by 2 bases, with 16 bases between. Looked up from germline, CDR1 is SGHRS and CDR2 is YFSETQ. This chain's CDR3 is CASSPLPTGTYNEQFF. As DNA, the CDR3 is TGCGCCAGCAGCCCTCTACCGACAGGAACCTACAATGAGCAGTTCTTC.

The rearrangement links TRBV3-1 (or the pseudogene TRBV3-2) to TRBJ2-7, with 9 bases aligning to TRBD1. J lost 1 base, V lost 1 base, and 8 bases had no gene match. CDR3 length: 17 residues. CDR1 LGHDT and CDR2 YNNKEL come from the germline V gene (reference sequence). The chain's CDR3 is CASSQVSGTGFSYEQYF. The CDR3 coding sequence is TGTGCCAGCAGCCAAGTCTCCGGGACAGGGTTTTCCTACGAGCAGTACTTC.

The chain recombines TRBV7-9 with TRBJ2-7; 7 nucleotides align to TRBD2. The CDR3 spans 17 residues. J gave up 3 bases and V 2 bases, and 13 bases lay outside the gene matches. CDR1 is SEHNR and CDR2 is FQNEAQ in the germline V gene (reference sequence). The CDR3 here is CASSLLPRGGFYYEQYF. Here the CDR3 DNA reads TGTGCCAGCAGCTTACTGCCTCGCGGGGGATTTTACTACGAGCAGTACTTC.

The chain employs TRBV7-9 and TRBJ2-5, with TRBD2 as a possible D gene (5 bases). Trimming took off 4 bases at V and 10 bases at J, with 16 bases between the two ends. The CDR3 loop spans 13 amino acids. Germline values: CDR1 SEHNR, CDR2 FQNEAQ (reference sequence). CDR3 protein: CASSSGSESNQYF. The CDR3 region has the DNA TGTGCCAGCAGCTCGGGGTCAGAAAGTAACCAGTACTTC.

V usage is TRBV6-2 or TRBV6-3 and J usage is TRBJ2-4; TRBD2 aligns across 11 bases. Per the germline V gene, CDR1 is MNHEY and CDR2 is SVGEGT. The CDR3 consists of 18 residues. V shed 5 bases and J 2 bases; nucleotides not matched to a gene: 11. The DNA of the CDR3 is TGTGCCAGCAGTGACGGGACTAGCGGCCAATTAACCAAAAACATTCAGTACTTC. Amino acids: CASSDGTSGQLTKNIQYF.

V gene TRBV4-2 combines with J gene TRBJ2-3, with D unresolved. CDR1 and CDR2 (germline): LGHNA, YNFKEQ. V lost 5 bases, J lost 0 bases, and 15 bases lay in between. The CDR3 runs 16 residues. CDR3: CASSKPTRPSTDTQYF. Written as DNA, the CDR3 is TGTGCCAGCAGCAAACCGACAAGACCTAGCACAGATACGCAGTATTTT.

The rearrangement joins TRBV3-1 (or the pseudogene TRBV3-2) to TRBJ2-7, with TRBD2 matching 7 bases. V lost 0 bases and J lost 1; bases outside the gene matches: 6. The CDR3 is 16 amino acids. Per germline, CDR1 LGHDT and CDR2 YNNKEL (reference sequence). The CDR3 DNA is TGTGCCAGCAGCCAAGATCTGGGGGGGACGTCCTACGAGCAGTACTTC. Translated: CASSQDLGGTSYEQYF.

The chain has TRBV6-1 and TRBJ1-5, with TRBD1 matching over 9 bases. This CDR3 has 16 amino acids. Losses at the gene ends were 3 bases for V and 7 bases for J; bases not matched to a gene: 10. Germline lookup yields CDR1 MNHNS and CDR2 SASEGT. In DNA, the CDR3 is TGTGCCAGCAGTGATCGGGGGACAGGGATAGGGCAGCCCCAGCATTTT. This translates into CASSDRGTGIGQPQHF.

J is TRBJ1-2 and V is TRBV25-1, with D perhaps TRBD1 (5 bases). The germline V gene has CDR1 MGHDK and CDR2 SYGVNS. Trimming left V 8 bases short and J 6 bases short, with 19 bases between. CDR3 length equals 14 residues. The CDR3 nucleotides read TGTGCCAGCTCCCTCCTCGGGGGGGTTAATGGCTACACCTTC. This sequence encodes CASSLLGGVNGYTF.

This sequence joins TRBV24-1 and TRBJ2-7; tentative D call: TRBD1 (6 bases). Per germline, CDR1 KGHDR and CDR2 SFDVKD. V lost 9 bases, J lost 1 base, and 6 bases lay in between. This CDR3 has 11 residues. The CDR3 loop is CATGQSYEQYF. The CDR3 DNA sequence: TGTGCCACCGGACAGTCCTACGAGCAGTACTTC.

This clone came up once. This chain uses TRBV5-1 with TRBJ1-3; D call uncertain. Germline CDR1 is SGHRS and CDR2 is YFSETQ. The V gene lost 4 bases and the J gene lost 2 bases, with 13 bases spanning the gap. This CDR3 comprises 15 residues. In DNA, the CDR3 is TGCGCCAGCAGCCGGGATGGAAGGACTGGAAACACCATATATTTT. It codes for CASSRDGRTGNTIYF.

The chain joins TRBV21-1 to TRBJ2-2; whether TRBD2, the table's D call, matches the DNA was not checked. TRBV21-1 is a listed pseudogene. This CDR3 contains 17 residues. In nucleotides, the CDR3 is TGTGCCAGCAGCAAACCACTAGCGGGGGGGAACACCGGGGAGCTGTTTTTT. Amino acids: CASSKPLAGGNTGELFF.

This chain joins TRBV6-5 and TRBJ1-1; no clear D. This CDR3 has 12 residues. Germline-derived CDR1 and CDR2 are MNHEY and SVGAGI. Trimming shortened V by 8 bases and J by 0 bases, and 7 bases separated the two germline ends. CDR3 DNA: TGTGCCAGCCGCGGGATGAACACTGAAGCTTTCTTT. Translating gives CASRGMNTEAFF.

This rearrangement joins TRBV5-1 to TRBJ2-3; 7 bases are a match to TRBD2. V was pared by 4 bases and J by 8 bases, with 4 bases of the junction left unmatched. Per germline, CDR1 SGHRS and CDR2 YFSETQ. The CDR3 totals 12 residues. The CDR3 DNA follows: TGCGCCAGCAGCGATTCGGGGGGTACGCAGTATTTT. Amino acids: CASSDSGGTQYF. Using reference TRBV5-1 and TRBJ2-3 for the parts outside the CDR3, the full variable domain is KAGVTQTPRYLIKTRGQQVTLSCSPISGHRSVSWYQQTPGQGLQFLFEYFSETQRNKGNFPGRFSGRQFSNSRSEMNVSTLELGDSALYLCASSDSGGTQYFGPGTRLTVL.

The V and J genes are TRBV28 and TRBJ2-5; TRBD1 agrees at 9 bases. The CDR3 covers 15 residues. The germline CDR1 and CDR2 sequences are MDHEN and SYDVKM. Germline trimming cut 4 bases from V and 4 bases from J; bases unmatched to any gene: 7. CDR3 in amino acids: CASSSPGQGVETQYF. The DNA for the CDR3 is TGTGCCAGCAGTTCGCCGGGACAGGGAGTAGAGACCCAGTACTTC.

The rearrangement links TRBV4-2 to TRBJ2-7, with TRBD2 matching 11 bases. CDR1 is LGHNA and CDR2 is YNFKEQ in the germline V gene. J was trimmed by 6 bases and V by 2 bases; bases with no gene match: 6. The CDR3 is 15 amino acids. The CDR3 loop is CASSQNSGGEREQYF. The CDR3 nucleotides read TGTGCCAGCAGCCAAAATAGCGGGGGGGAACGCGAGCAGTACTTC.

The chain recombines TRBV27 with TRBJ2-1; TRBD2 matches 12 bases. Germline V gives CDR1 MNHEY, CDR2 SMNVEV (reference sequence). The CDR3 is 12 amino acids. J lost 10 bases, V lost 5 bases, and 0 bases had no gene match. The CDR3 protein is CASSGLAGEQFF. CDR3 in DNA: TGTGCCAGCAGTGGACTAGCGGGGGAGCAGTTCTTC.

The chain couples TRBV7-9 to TRBJ2-1, with D possibly matching TRBD2 (5 bases). The CDR3 runs 16 residues. Between the trimmed V and J ends, which lost 6 bases and 8 bases, there was a span of 23 bases. Germline CDR1 and CDR2: SEHNR and FQNEAQ (reference sequence). The CDR3 DNA reads TGTGCCAGCAGACGCCCCCCCGGAGGTTTTGGTGATGAGCAGTTCTTC. Translation: CASRRPPGGFGDEQFF.

The chain uses TRBV5-1 and TRBJ1-2; D unresolved. Germline loops: CDR1 SGHRS, CDR2 YFSETQ. The CDR3 is made up of 15 amino acids. V was shortened by 2 bases and J by 1 base, with 12 bases between the two germline ends. The CDR3, as DNA: TGCGCCAGCAGCTTTATAACAGATAGTAACTATGGCTACACCTTC. As protein: CASSFITDSNYGYTF. Variable domain in full (rest from reference TRBV5-1 and TRBJ1-2): KAGVTQTPRYLIKTRGQQVTLSCSPISGHRSVSWYQQTPGQGLQFLFEYFSETQRNKGNFPGRFSGRQFSNSRSEMNVSTLELGDSALYLCASSFITDSNYGYTFGSGTRLTVV.